This TCR beta chain was sequenced during a study of regulatory T cells in long-lasting Graves disease. Time point denoted: newly diagnosed GD, antithyroid drugs for less than 3 months. Making the TCR library involved RNA that had been extracted from PBMCs. An endocrinology department in Xi'an, China, supplied the patients. This clonotype has a count of ten or more. What it binds is unknown. The V and J ends lost 5 bases and 6 bases respectively, with 14 bases between them. This CDR3 contains 14 residues. From germline, CDR1 is LNHDA and CDR2 SQIVND (reference sequence). General study findings and limits: Patients with persistent disease showed a bias toward TRBV28, TRBJ1-2 and TRBJ2-5.

Both iRepertoire HTBI primers and Arm-PCR of CDR3 regions were used to build the TCR beta libraries. In the original workflow: Samples collectively showed 62 TRBV and 11 to 15 TRBJ segments. TCRdb itself ran the multiplex PCR reads through MiXCR, one entry per CDR3 protein. These V and J calls are TCRdb output, not the study's own analysis. The data contain 390,000 or so distinct CDR3 sequences, roughly 10% of them singletons. These data were also reused for a study on T cells in Graves' hyperthyroidism and ophthalmopathy. That investigation notes: The HTBI set primed first-round TCR CDR3 RT-PCR.

The rearrangement links TRBV19 to TRBJ2-4; D uncertain. The sample consisted of peripheral blood mononuclear cells (PBMCs), taken at new diagnosis, from a patient treated with antithyroid drugs. The clonotype comes from a woman aged 18-35 years with Graves disease. Here the CDR3 DNA reads TGTGCCAGTAGTCCGACCCGAAGTAGAAACATTCAGTACTTC. Protein product: CASSPTRSRNIQYF.